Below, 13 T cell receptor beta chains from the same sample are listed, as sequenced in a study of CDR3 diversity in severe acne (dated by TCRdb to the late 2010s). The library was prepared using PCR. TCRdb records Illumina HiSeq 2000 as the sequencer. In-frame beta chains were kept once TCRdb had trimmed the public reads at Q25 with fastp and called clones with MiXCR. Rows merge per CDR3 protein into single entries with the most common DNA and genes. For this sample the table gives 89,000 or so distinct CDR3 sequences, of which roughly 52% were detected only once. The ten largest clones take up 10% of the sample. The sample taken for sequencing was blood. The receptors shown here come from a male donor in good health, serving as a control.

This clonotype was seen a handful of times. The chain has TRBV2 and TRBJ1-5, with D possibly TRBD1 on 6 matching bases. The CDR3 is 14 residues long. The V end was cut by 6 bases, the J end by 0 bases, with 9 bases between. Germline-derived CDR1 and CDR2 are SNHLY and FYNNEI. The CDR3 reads CASRRTDSNQPQHF. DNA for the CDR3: TGTGCCAGCAGGCGGACAGATAGCAATCAGCCCCAGCATTTT.

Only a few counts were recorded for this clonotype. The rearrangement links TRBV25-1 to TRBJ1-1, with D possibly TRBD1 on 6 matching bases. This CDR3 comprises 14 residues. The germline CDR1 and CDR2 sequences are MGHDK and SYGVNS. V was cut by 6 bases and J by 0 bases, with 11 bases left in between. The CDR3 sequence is CASRVGGLNTEAFF. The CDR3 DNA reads TGTGCCAGCAGGGTCGGGGGCTTGAACACTGAAGCTTTCTTT.

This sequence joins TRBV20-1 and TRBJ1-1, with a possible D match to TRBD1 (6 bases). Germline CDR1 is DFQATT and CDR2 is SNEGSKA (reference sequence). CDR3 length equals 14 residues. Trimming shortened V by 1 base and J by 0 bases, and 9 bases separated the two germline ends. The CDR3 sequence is CSARAGDLNTEAFF. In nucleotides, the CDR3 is TGCAGTGCTAGAGCAGGGGATCTGAACACTGAAGCTTTCTTT.

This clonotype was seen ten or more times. CDR3 coding DNA: TGTGCCAGCAGCTTAGAGGGTGTCGAGCAGTACTTC. It is translated as CASSLEGVEQYF. The rearrangement uses TRBV13 and TRBJ2-7; no reliable D call. Trimming stripped 1 base from V and 6 bases from J, with 7 bases between. The CDR3 runs to 12 residues. Looked up from germline, CDR1 is PRHDT and CDR2 is FYEKMQ (reference sequence). The whole variable domain, remainder taken from reference TRBV13 and TRBJ2-7, is AAGVIQSPRHLIKEKRETATLKCYPIPRHDTVYWYQQGPGQDPQFLISFYEKMQSDKGSIPDRFSAQQFSDYHSELNMSSLELGDSALYFCASSLEGVEQYFGPGTRLTVT.

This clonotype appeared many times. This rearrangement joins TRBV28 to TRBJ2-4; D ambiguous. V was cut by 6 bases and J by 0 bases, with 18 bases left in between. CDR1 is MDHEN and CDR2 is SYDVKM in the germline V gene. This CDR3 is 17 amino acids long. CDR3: CASSPTFVRLAKNIQYF. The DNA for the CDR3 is TGTGCCAGCAGCCCTACTTTCGTCCGCTTAGCCAAAAACATTCAGTACTTC.

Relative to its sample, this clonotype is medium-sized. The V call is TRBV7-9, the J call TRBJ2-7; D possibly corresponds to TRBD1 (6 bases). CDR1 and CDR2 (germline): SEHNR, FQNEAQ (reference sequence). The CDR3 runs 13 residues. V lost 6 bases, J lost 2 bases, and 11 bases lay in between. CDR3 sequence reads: CASSRDNTYEQYF. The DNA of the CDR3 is TGTGCCAGCAGTCGGGACAACACCTACGAGCAGTACTTC.

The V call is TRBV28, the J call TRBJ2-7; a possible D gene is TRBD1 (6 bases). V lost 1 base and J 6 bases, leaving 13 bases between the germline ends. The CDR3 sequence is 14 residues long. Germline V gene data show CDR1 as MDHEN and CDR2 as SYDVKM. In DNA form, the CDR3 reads TGTGCCAGCAGTTTATTACAGGGAGCCTCCGAGCAGTACTTC. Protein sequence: CASSLLQGASEQYF. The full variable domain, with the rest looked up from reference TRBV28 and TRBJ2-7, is DVKVTQSSRYLVKRTGEKVFLECVQDMDHENMFWYRQDPGLGLRLIYFSYDVKMKEKGDIPEGYSVSREKKERFSLILESASTNQTSMYLCASSLLQGASEQYFGPGTRLTVT.

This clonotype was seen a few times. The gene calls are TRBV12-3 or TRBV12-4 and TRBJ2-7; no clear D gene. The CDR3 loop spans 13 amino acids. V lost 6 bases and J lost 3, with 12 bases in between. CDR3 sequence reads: CASRPGYIYEQYF. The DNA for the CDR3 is TGTGCCAGCAGGCCGGGTTACATCTACGAGCAGTACTTC.

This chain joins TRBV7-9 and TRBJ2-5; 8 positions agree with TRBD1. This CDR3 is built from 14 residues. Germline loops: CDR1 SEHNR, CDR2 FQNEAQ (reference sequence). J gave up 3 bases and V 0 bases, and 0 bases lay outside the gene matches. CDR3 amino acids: CASSLADREETQYF. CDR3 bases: TGTGCCAGCAGCTTAGCGGACAGGGAAGAGACCCAGTACTTC.

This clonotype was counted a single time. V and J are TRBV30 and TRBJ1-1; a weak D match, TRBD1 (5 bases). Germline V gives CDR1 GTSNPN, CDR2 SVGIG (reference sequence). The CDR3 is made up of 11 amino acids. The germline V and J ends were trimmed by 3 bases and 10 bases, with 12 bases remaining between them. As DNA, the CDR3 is TGTGCCTGGAGGCAGGGTGCTGGAGCTTTCTTT. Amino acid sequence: CAWRQGAGAFF.

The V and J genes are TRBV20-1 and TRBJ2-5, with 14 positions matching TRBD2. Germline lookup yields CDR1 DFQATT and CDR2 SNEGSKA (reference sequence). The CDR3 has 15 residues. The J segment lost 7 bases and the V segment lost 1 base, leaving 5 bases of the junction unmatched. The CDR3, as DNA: TGCAGTGCTAGAGCTGGACTAGCGGGAGGCGTGACCCAGTACTTC. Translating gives CSARAGLAGGVTQYF.

The CDR3 coding sequence is TGCAGTGCTGACACTCCGGGACAGGGGCAGGAAAAACTGTTTTTT. Its protein product is CSADTPGQGQEKLFF. V gene TRBV20-1 combines with J gene TRBJ1-4; TRBD1 matches at 10 bases. V gave up 5 bases and J gave up 8 bases; unmatched junction bases: 11. The CDR3 is 15 residues long. Germline V gives CDR1 DFQATT, CDR2 SNEGSKA (reference sequence).

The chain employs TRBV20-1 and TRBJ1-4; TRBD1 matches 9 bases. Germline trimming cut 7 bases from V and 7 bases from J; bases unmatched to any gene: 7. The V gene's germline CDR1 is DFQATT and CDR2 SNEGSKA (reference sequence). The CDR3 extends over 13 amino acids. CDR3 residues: CSVQTGGPEKLFF. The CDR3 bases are TGCAGTGTCCAGACAGGGGGACCTGAAAAACTGTTTTTT.